This T cell receptor (beta chain) comes out of a study of T-cell reconstitution after alpha-beta-depleted transplantation in children. TCRbeta library preparation incorporated unique molecular identifiers. TCRdb used MiXCR to reprocess the PCR reads, holding one entry per CDR3 protein. The data show more than 150,000 distinct CDR3 sequences, more than 6.5% seen once. The CDR3 has 18 residues. Germline V gene sequence: CDR1 SGHTA, CDR2 FQGNSA. Between the trimmed V and J ends, which lost 0 bases and 2 bases, there was a span of 19 bases. This clonotype was counted a few times. This sequence joins TRBV7-2 and TRBJ2-5; D may be TRBD2 (5 bases). The receptor's source is a human donor who donated a stem cell graft to a child with Wiskott-Aldrich syndrome. The material was PBMCs from the stem cell graft donor, obtained from the stem cell graft. The CDR3 loop is CASSLARADGIGQETQYF. The DNA of the CDR3 is TGTGCCAGCAGCTTAGCGAGGGCTGACGGGATTGGTCAAGAGACCCAGTACTTC. Supplemented by reference TRBV7-2 and TRBJ2-5, the full variable domain reads GAGVSQSPSNKVTEKGKDVELRCDPISGHTALYWYRQSLGQGLEFLIYFQGNSAPDKSGLPSDRFSAERTGGSVSTLTIQRTQQEDSAVYLCASSLARADGIGQETQYFGPGTRLLVL.